This record covers a single TCR beta chain. Its binding antigen is unknown. Base quality data are lacking; no much larger clone is found one base away. Participants in the prospective study were enrolled through a virtual design, were aged roughly 18 to 100 years, and lived in 20 to 30 United States geographic areas. In the prospective study, cohorts were assigned on the basis of participant-reported clinical history obtained from a screening survey and a study questionnaire. Exposed participants had been in contact with someone with a PCR-confirmed or clinician-diagnosed COVID-19 case within 2 weeks of study entry. Each participant in the prospective study had whole blood, serum and a nasopharyngeal or oropharyngeal swab collected by mobile phlebotomists. Additional blood draws and questionnaires over an approximately two-month period could optionally be provided by prospective study participants. Before DNA extraction, prospective study blood samples were shipped either frozen or at room temperature.

There are 13 amino acids in the CDR3, from cysteine to phenylalanine inclusive. Kept here is only the CDR3 DNA, which spans 39 bases and is read in frame from base 1. V loses 1 base at its end and J loses 8 bases; junction bases beyond the gene matches: 2. This sample is drawn from a study of blood T cell repertoires in COVID-19 (TCRdb year 2020). With respect to the entire study: Collaborator samples came from the United States, Italy and Spain and covered acute and convalescent phases of COVID-19. Subjects who had been exposed to COVID-19, were actively infected with it, or had recovered from it provided the deeply sampled blood TCRbeta repertoires that made up the dataset. Where available, HLA class I and class II types were obtained from metadata supplied by the sample provider rather than from assay-based typing. Samples came from the ongoing ImmuneRACE study (first 160 participants) plus 1,254 subjects from 6 global collaborators. The material from the prospective study consisted of cDNA or gDNA derived from T cells, B-cell-depleted T cells, or PBMCs. Sample metadata almost always included a de-identified subject ID, COVID-19 status, age in years and sex. The repertoires were released in a freely available public database intended as a resource for research on the immune response to SARS-CoV-2.

The immunoSEQ Assay, a bias-controlled multiplex PCR, was used to amplify TCRbeta CDR3 regions from genomic DNA. The authors' pipeline ran thus. Nucleated cell counts per sample were estimated from amplification of reference gene primers within the assay. Sequence reads were collapsed and filtered to measure the absolute abundance of every unique TCRbeta CDR3 rearrangement. For each sample, productive Simpson clonality was calculated as the square root of Simpson's diversity index over productive rearrangements. The table comes from immuneACCESS by way of TCRdb, which keeps in-frame sequences with V and J called. Part of the clones is missing from these tables; in studies checked, under half for an unresolved V gene and the rest for unknown reasons. V and J calls and clone size are given by that table; D and trimming were obtained from the DNA. The sample table contains about 220,000 clones; only one count was recorded for 90% of them. The top ten clonotypes cover about 15% of the sample.

Broader findings and caveats from the paper: The amount of clinical and demographic metadata varied by source and participant and was provided uncurated.

The source is a man aged 25-45 years who had been exposed to COVID-19. Specimen: PBMCs or T cells enriched from blood (not recorded which). This chain joins TRBV23-1 to TRBJ1-3, with 7 bases in between that match TRBD1. TRBV23-1 is treated as an ORF (open reading frame) with a function not yet certain. Here is the DNA: TGCGCCAGCAGTCAATTCAGGGGGGACACCATATATTTT. Translated, this is CASSQFRGDTIYF.